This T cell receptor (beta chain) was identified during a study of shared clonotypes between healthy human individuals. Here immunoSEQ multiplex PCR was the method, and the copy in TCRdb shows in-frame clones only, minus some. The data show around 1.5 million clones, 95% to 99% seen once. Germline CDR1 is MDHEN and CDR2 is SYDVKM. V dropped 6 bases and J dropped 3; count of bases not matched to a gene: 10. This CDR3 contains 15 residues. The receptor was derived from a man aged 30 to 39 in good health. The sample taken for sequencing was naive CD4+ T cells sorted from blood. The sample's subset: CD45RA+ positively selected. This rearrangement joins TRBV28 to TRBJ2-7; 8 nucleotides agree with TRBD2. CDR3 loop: CASRSSGSPNYEQYF. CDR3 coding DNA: TGTGCCAGCAGGTCCAGCGGGAGCCCCAACTACGAGCAGTACTTC. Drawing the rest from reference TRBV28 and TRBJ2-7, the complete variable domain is DVKVTQSSRYLVKRTGEKVFLECVQDMDHENMFWYRQDPGLGLRLIYFSYDVKMKEKGDIPEGYSVSREKKERFSLILESASTNQTSMYLCASRSSGSPNYEQYFGPGTRLTVT.